The rows below give T cell receptor beta chains drawn from one sample of a study of Tregs in tolerant kidney transplant recipients. Some clones are missing from TCRdb's copy, which holds only in-frame ones; the method was immunoSEQ multiplex PCR. Among 75,000 to 100,000 clones, around nine tenths were seen once, and the ten largest hold roughly 4.3%. The sequenced sample consisted of CD8+ T cells from blood. The origin of the receptors is a human donor in good health. Each CDR3 is given with its conserved first and last residue. The order of the fields is J gene, V gene, D gene, clone size, CDR3 protein, CDR3 DNA. D genes are given only for firm matches. Part of the rows lack a size; the others show once, few, many or a class for expanded clones.

>TRBJ2-7|TRBV2|TRBD1|.
CASSQGTGFYEQYF
TGTGCCAGCAGTCAAGGGACAGGCTTTTACGAGCAGTACTTC
>TRBJ2-5|TRBV4-2|TRBD2|.
CASSQSGLAEPGETQYF
TGTGCCAGCAGCCAGTCGGGACTAGCGGAACCTGGGGAGACCCAGTACTTC
>TRBJ1-1|TRBV5-8|TRBD1|.
CASASGGGFLDTEAFF
TGTGCCAGTGCGTCAGGAGGGGGCTTTTTGGACACTGAAGCTTTCTTT
>TRBJ2-7|TRBV20-1|.|.
CSAGLAEQYF
TGCAGTGCTGGCCTTGCCGAGCAGTACTTC
>TRBJ2-2|TRBV10-1|.|.
CASSESAGPNGELFF
TGCGCCAGCAGTGAGTCGGCGGGTCCGAACGGGGAGCTGTTTTTT
>TRBJ2-7|TRBV2|.|.
CASRDEGLWYEQYF
TGTGCCAGCAGAGATGAGGGGCTCTGGTACGAGCAGTACTTC
>TRBJ2-7|TRBV19|TRBD2|.
CASSSLAGGLYEQYF
TGTGCCAGTAGTTCCTTAGCGGGGGGGCTCTACGAGCAGTACTTC
>TRBJ2-7|TRBV15|.|.
CATSEGEIGTYEQYF
TGTGCCACCAGCGAAGGGGAAATCGGGACCTACGAGCAGTACTTC
>TRBJ2-6|TRBV6-1|.|.
CASSAHSYAQSRANVLTF
TGTGCCAGCAGTGCTCATAGCTATGCACAAAGTCGGGCCAACGTCCTGACTTTC
>TRBJ2-7|TRBV27|.|.
CASSWVTGNEQYF
TGTGCCAGCAGTTGGGTGACTGGTAACGAGCAGTACTTC
>TRBJ2-7|TRBV27|TRBD2|.
CASSPSSGRKYEQYF
TGTGCCAGCAGTCCTTCTAGCGGGAGAAAATACGAGCAGTACTTC
>TRBJ2-1|TRBV5-1|.|.
CASSLDRVVDEQFF
TGCGCCAGCAGCTTGGACAGGGTTGTGGATGAGCAGTTCTTC
>TRBJ1-5|TRBV9|.|.
CASSPSCGTTAPWSNQPQHF
TGTGCCAGCAGCCCCTCCTGTGGGACAACCGCCCCTTGGAGCAATCAGCCCCAGCATTTT
>TRBJ2-1|TRBV6-6|TRBD2|.
CASSPGTSGSGEQFF
TGTGCCAGCAGTCCTGGGACTAGCGGGAGTGGTGAGCAGTTCTTC
>TRBJ2-1|TRBV27|TRBD2|.
CASSSILAGGPVEQFF
TGTGCCAGCAGTTCGATACTAGCGGGAGGGCCGGTTGAGCAGTTCTTC
>TRBJ2-7|TRBV6-1|.|.
CASSGTAERLIYEQYF
TGTGCCAGCAGTGGGACAGCTGAAAGATTAATCTACGAGCAGTACTTC
>TRBJ2-7|TRBV4-2|.|.
CASSQVGTGPYEQYF
TGTGCCAGCAGCCAAGTAGGAACGGGGCCCTACGAGCAGTACTTC
>TRBJ1-2|TRBV27|TRBD1|.
CASSFSPGTGFGYTF
TGTGCCAGCAGTTTTTCCCCCGGGACAGGGTTTGGCTACACCTTC
>TRBJ2-1|TRBV27|TRBD1|.
CASSSGTAHVEQFF
TGTGCCAGCAGTTCGGGGACAGCTCATGTTGAGCAGTTCTTC
>TRBJ2-7|TRBV11-3|.|.
CASSLDLWRKQYF
TGTGCCAGCAGCTTAGATCTATGGCGTAAGCAGTACTTC
>TRBJ2-7|TRBV11-2|.|.
CASSLVGGKYEQYF
TGTGCCAGCAGCTTAGTGGGCGGAAAATACGAGCAGTACTTC
>TRBJ1-1|TRBV7-3|.|.
CASSLNYAGSNTEAFF
TGTGCCAGCAGCTTAAACTACGCAGGGAGCAACACTGAAGCTTTCTTT
>TRBJ2-1|TRBV10-3|.|.
CAISEAGSYNEQFF
TGTGCCATCAGTGAGGCGGGCTCCTACAATGAGCAGTTCTTC
>TRBJ1-4|TRBV20-1|.|few
CSARVDEKLFF
TGCAGTGCTAGAGTGGATGAAAAACTGTTTTTT
>TRBJ2-1|TRBV15|.|.
CATSSGLPGQFF
TGTGCCACCAGCAGTGGCCTCCCGGGGCAGTTCTTC
>TRBJ2-7|TRBV28|.|.
CASSFPPQLGSYEQYF
TGTGCCAGCAGTTTCCCCCCGCAGCTAGGCTCCTACGAGCAGTACTTC
>TRBJ2-2|TRBV11-2|.|.
CASSISGVGELFF
TGTGCCAGCAGCATTAGTGGGGTAGGGGAGCTGTTTTTT
>TRBJ1-4|TRBV7-2|.|.
CASSHGPTGANEKLFF
TGTGCCAGCAGCCACGGACCGACGGGTGCTAATGAAAAACTGTTTTTT
>TRBJ2-7|TRBV4-1|.|.
CASSQGGPGLGEQYF
TGCGCCAGCAGCCAAGGAGGGCCAGGCTTGGGGGAGCAGTACTTC
>TRBJ1-5|TRBV5-6|.|.
CASSFGGPGQPQHF
TGTGCCAGCAGCTTCGGGGGACCGGGACAGCCCCAGCATTTT
>TRBJ2-2|TRBV7-9|TRBD1|.
CASSYQTGRTGELFF
TGTGCCAGCAGCTACCAGACAGGGCGCACCGGGGAGCTGTTTTTT
>TRBJ2-7|TRBV27|TRBD1|.
CASRGTGVFYEQYF
TGTGCCAGCAGGGGGACAGGGGTATTCTACGAGCAGTACTTC
>TRBJ2-7|TRBV4-1|.|once
CASSQGARPSDEQYF
TGCGCCAGCAGCCAAGGGGCGCGCCCGAGCGACGAGCAGTACTTC
>TRBJ1-1|TRBV30|.|.
CAWSVRGNTEAFF
TGTGCCTGGAGTGTACGAGGGAACACTGAAGCTTTCTTT
>TRBJ1-2|TRBV2|.|.
CASSVSYGYTF
TGTGCCAGCAGTGTTAGCTATGGCTACACCTTC
>TRBJ1-1|TRBV2|.|.
CASSDGQIAEAFF
TGTGCCAGCAGTGACGGGCAGATTGCTGAAGCTTTCTTT
>TRBJ2-1|TRBV6-1|TRBD2|once
CASREREGPNEQFF
TGTGCCAGCAGGGAGCGGGAGGGCCCCAATGAGCAGTTCTTC
>TRBJ2-5|TRBV7-7|.|.
CASSLGPTGTETQYF
TGTGCTAGCAGCTTAGGTCCCACTGGGACAGAGACCCAGTACTTC
>TRBJ2-1|TRBV10-1|TRBD1|once
CASSDSAGGKLYNEQFF
TGCGCCAGCAGTGATTCGGCAGGGGGAAAACTTTACAATGAGCAGTTCTTC
>TRBJ2-1|TRBV19|.|.
CASSISDEQFF
TGTGCCAGTAGTATTAGCGATGAGCAGTTCTTC
>TRBJ2-5|TRBV27|TRBD1|.
CASSLRQGVFVQETQYF
TGTGCCAGCAGTTTACGGCAGGGGGTATTCGTACAAGAGACCCAGTACTTC
>TRBJ2-7|TRBV11-2|TRBD2|.
CASSYLAGVSYEQYF
TGTGCCAGCAGCTACCTAGCGGGAGTTTCCTACGAGCAGTACTTC
>TRBJ2-3|TRBV14|.|.
CASSQGRLAQYF
TGTGCCAGCAGCCAGGGCAGGCTAGCGCAGTATTTT
>TRBJ2-7|TRBV6-1|.|.
CASGLEQYF
TGTGCCAGTGGATTGGAGCAGTACTTC
>TRBJ2-3|TRBV27|TRBD1|once
CASSLRDRGTDTQYF
TGTGCCAGCAGCCTACGGGACAGGGGCACAGATACGCAGTATTTT
>TRBJ2-7|TRBV27|TRBD2|.
CASSEGTSGTTYEQYF
TGTGCCAGCAGTGAAGGGACTAGCGGGACCACCTACGAGCAGTACTTC
>TRBJ2-1|TRBV13|TRBD2|.
CASSLGTSGLGNEQFF
TGTGCCAGCAGCTTAGGCACTAGCGGTTTGGGCAATGAGCAGTTCTTC
>TRBJ1-1|TRBV7-6|.|.
CASSLDTNTEAFF
TGTGCCAGCAGCTTAGACACCAACACTGAAGCTTTCTTT
>TRBJ1-5|TRBV7-8|.|.
CASSQGSGAGNQPQHF
TGTGCCAGCAGCCAAGGTTCCGGGGCGGGCAATCAGCCCCAGCATTTT
>TRBJ1-2|TRBV15|.|.
CATSRGEQGLYGYTF
TGTGCCACCAGCAGAGGGGAACAGGGACTCTATGGCTACACCTTC
>TRBJ2-2|TRBV7-9|.|.
CASSPEGRNTGELFF
TGTGCCAGCAGCCCCGAGGGGAGGAACACCGGGGAGCTGTTTTTT
>TRBJ2-5|TRBV5-4|.|.
CASSLARAPPSYF
TGTGCCAGCAGCTTGGCCCGTGCGCCCCCCTCTTACTTC
>TRBJ2-7|TRBV6-6|.|.
CASSYGGGSYEQYF
TGTGCCAGCAGTTACGGCGGCGGCTCCTACGAGCAGTACTTC